This entry lists 23 T cell receptor beta chains sequenced from one sample in a study of CD8 T cells in ankylosing spondylitis. Points from the study as a whole: Among TCR beta sequences, a motif of fewer than 10 highly homologous variants appeared characteristic of ankylosing spondylitis blood.

TCRdb passed the 5' RACE reads through MiXCR, listing each CDR3 protein once. The data hold 350,000 or so distinct CDR3 sequences, with approximately 8.2% observed a single time. No antigen has been identified for these receptors. Sample: blood, either unsorted or a sorted T cell fraction (not recorded which). The receptors derive from a male donor with ankylosing spondylitis.

The V gene is TRBV24-1, the J gene TRBJ2-3; D possibly corresponds to TRBD2 (6 bases). Per germline, CDR1 KGHDR and CDR2 SFDVKD. Trimming stripped 1 base from V and 5 bases from J, with 9 bases between. The CDR3 totals 14 residues. The CDR3 DNA sequence: TGTGCCACCAGTGATTTACGGGAGTTAGATACGCAGTATTTT. It encodes CATSDLRELDTQYF.

This clonotype occurred a few times. This chain links TRBV19 with TRBJ1-1; D gene unclear. Germline CDR1 and CDR2: LNHDA and SQIVND (reference sequence). The V end lost 2 bases, the J end lost 1 base, and 11 bases lay between the germline ends. The CDR3 runs 15 residues. CDR3 region: CASSISGRPNTEAFF. The CDR3 region has the DNA TGTGCCAGTAGTATATCTGGACGGCCGAACACTGAAGCTTTCTTT.

The rearrangement links TRBV5-1 to TRBJ2-1; 11 bases fit TRBD2. Looked up from germline, CDR1 is SGHRS and CDR2 is YFSETQ. This CDR3 comprises 14 residues. Losses at the gene ends were 4 bases for V and 7 bases for J; bases not matched to a gene: 4. The CDR3 bases are TGCGCCAGCAGCGGAACTAGCGGGAGTAATGAGCAGTTCTTC. It translates to CASSGTSGSNEQFF.

This chain uses TRBV24-1 with TRBJ2-1; 10 bases match TRBD1. The CDR3 spans 17 residues. After removal of 0 bases from V and 4 bases from J, the junction contained 5 bases not matched to a gene. From germline, CDR1 is KGHDR and CDR2 SFDVKD. Here the CDR3 DNA reads TGTGCCACCAGTGATTTGATGGGGACAGGGGAATACAATGAGCAGTTCTTC. This gives the protein CATSDLMGTGEYNEQFF.

For the CDR3, the DNA is TGTGCCAGCAGTGGGAGGGCCGCAGATACGCAGTATTTT. Protein product: CASSGRAADTQYF. The chain combines TRBV7-3 with TRBJ2-3, with 7 positions matching TRBD2. Trimming took 6 bases from V and 4 from J; bases not matched to a gene: 4. The CDR3 has 13 amino acids. Germline CDR1 is SGHTA and CDR2 is FQGTGA.

Many counts were recorded for this clonotype. J is TRBJ2-7 and V is TRBV6-1; 7 nucleotides agree with TRBD2. Germline CDR1 reads MNHNS; CDR2 reads SASEGT. Trimming took 7 bases from V and 3 from J; bases not matched to a gene: 12. The CDR3 has 15 residues. The CDR3 protein is CASTPGASGYYEQYF. CDR3 sequence (DNA): TGTGCCAGCACCCCTGGGGCTAGCGGTTACTACGAGCAGTACTTC.

The rearrangement joins TRBV15 to TRBJ1-5; D gene ambiguous. This CDR3 region has 13 residues. The germline V gene encodes CDR1 LNHNV and CDR2 YYDKDF (reference sequence). V lost 1 base, J lost 6 bases, and 7 bases lay in between. CDR3 region: CATSRGGPQPQHF. CDR3 DNA: TGTGCCACCAGCAGAGGAGGGCCTCAGCCCCAGCATTTT.

In this sample, this clonotype turned up many times. The chain is built from TRBV5-1 and TRBJ2-1, with 9 positions matching TRBD2. Germline loops: CDR1 SGHRS, CDR2 YFSETQ. J gave up 6 bases and V 0 bases, and 7 bases lay outside the gene matches. The CDR3 consists of 16 residues. The CDR3 is CASSLALREGRNEQFF. CDR3 bases: TGCGCCAGCAGCTTGGCTTTGCGGGAGGGCCGCAATGAGCAGTTCTTC.

This clonotype has a count of ten or more. The V and J genes are TRBV29-1 and TRBJ2-1; 7 nucleotides align to TRBD2. This CDR3 region has 13 residues. CDR1 and CDR2 from the germline V gene are SQVTM and ANQGSEA. The V gene end was trimmed by 4 bases and the J gene end by 9 bases; junction bases not matched to a gene: 9. The CDR3 region is CSVGGRGDSEQFF. CDR3 in DNA: TGCAGCGTTGGGGGGAGGGGAGATAGTGAGCAGTTCTTC.

This clonotype was found a few times. The rearrangement links TRBV18 to TRBJ2-7; D may be TRBD1 or TRBD2 (5 bases each). The germline V gene has CDR1 KGHSH and CDR2 LQKENI. Trimming pared 3 bases from V and 3 bases from J, leaving 9 bases between. CDR3 length: 13 residues. The CDR3 here is CASSPRDHYEQYF. Here the CDR3 DNA reads TGTGCCAGCTCACCGAGGGACCACTACGAGCAGTACTTC. Looking up the rest from reference TRBV18 and TRBJ2-7 gives the full variable domain: NAGVMQNPRHLVRRRGQEARLRCSPMKGHSHVYWYRQLPEEGLKFMVYLQKENIIDESGMPKERFSAEFPKEGPSILRIQQVVRGDSAAYFCASSPRDHYEQYFGPGTRLTVT.

About this clonotype itself: A much larger clone differs from this one at a single base, so this may be a read error. The V call is TRBV20-1, the J call TRBJ2-4; D call uncertain. Germline V gene lookup returns CDR1 DFQATT and CDR2 SNEGSKA (reference sequence). The CDR3 extends over 10 amino acids. The CDR3 DNA sequence: TGCCGCGCAAGCAGGAACATTCAGTACTTC. Translating it yields CRASRNIQYF.

This clonotype was recorded at least ten times. V usage is TRBV4-1 and J usage is TRBJ2-1, with 7 nucleotides matching TRBD2. This CDR3 is built from 16 residues. The germline CDR1 and CDR2 sequences are MGHRA and YSYEKL. V trimming: 3 bases; J trimming: 0 bases; junction bases outside the gene matches: 5. CDR3 in amino acids: CASSQGLADSYNEQFF. The CDR3, as DNA: TGCGCCAGCAGCCAGGGTCTAGCGGACTCCTACAATGAGCAGTTCTTC.

This clonotype was counted only a few times. The chain recombines TRBV25-1 with TRBJ2-7; D is perhaps TRBD1 or TRBD2 (6 bases each). This CDR3 is built from 13 residues. Germline assignment: CDR1 MGHDK and CDR2 SYGVNS. V lost 3 bases, J lost 5 bases, and 11 bases lay in between. CDR3 in amino acids: CASSDAGEDEQYF. DNA of the CDR3: TGTGCCAGCAGTGATGCAGGGGAGGACGAGCAGTACTTC.

This clonotype was counted ten times or more. This rearrangement joins TRBV5-1 to TRBJ2-1; 8 positions agree with TRBD2. CDR3 length: 16 residues. V shed 0 bases, J shed 1 base, and the junction held 3 bases outside the gene matches. Germline V lookup: CDR1 SGHRS, CDR2 YFSETQ. CDR3 residues: CASSLASGSSYNEQFF. The CDR3 region has the DNA TGCGCCAGCAGCTTGGCAAGCGGGAGTTCCTACAATGAGCAGTTCTTC.

This clonotype showed up just a few times. The rearrangement links TRBV29-1 to TRBJ2-7, with unresolved D. Germline CDR1 reads SQVTM; CDR2 reads ANQGSEA. The CDR3 loop spans 14 amino acids. V lost 0 bases and J lost 3, with 12 bases in between. The DNA for the CDR3 is TGCAGCGTTGAAGAATCAGGAGAAGACTACGAGCAGTACTTC. It codes for CSVEESGEDYEQYF.

This clonotype was picked up a small number of times. The chain carries TRBV9 and TRBJ2-3; weak D call: TRBD2 (6 bases). Trimming stripped 4 bases from V and 2 bases from J, with 11 bases between. Germline lookup yields CDR1 SGDLS and CDR2 YYNGEE. This CDR3 spans 14 amino acids. The CDR3 protein is CASSYGTLTDTQYF. In DNA form, the CDR3 reads TGTGCCAGCAGCTATGGGACTCTCACAGATACGCAGTATTTT.

The V and J genes are TRBV28 and TRBJ1-1; 8 nucleotides align to TRBD1. The germline V gene encodes CDR1 MDHEN and CDR2 SYDVKM. CDR3 length: 16 residues. With 3 bases clipped from V and 2 bases from J, the junction kept 8 bases outside the gene matches. In DNA form, the CDR3 reads TGTGCCAGCAGTTTCTCTGCAGGGGGCTACAACACTGAAGCTTTCTTT. It is translated as CASSFSAGGYNTEAFF.

J is TRBJ2-6 and V is TRBV4-2; 7 nucleotides match TRBD1. Trimming at V came to 4 bases and at J to 1 base, leaving 10 bases not matched to a gene. Germline CDR1 reads LGHNA; CDR2 reads YNFKEQ. The CDR3 sequence is 18 residues long. CDR3 amino acids: CASSLGQGVGSGANVLTF. In nucleotides, the CDR3 is TGTGCCAGCAGCCTCGGCCAGGGGGTTGGGTCTGGGGCCAACGTCCTGACTTTC.

The CDR3 here is CASSQGQNTDTQYF. DNA of the CDR3: TGTGCCAGCAGCCAGGGACAGAACACAGATACGCAGTATTTT. The rearrangement joins TRBV7-8 to TRBJ2-3, with 7 bases identical to TRBD1. V lost 5 bases, J lost 2 bases, and 4 bases stayed unmatched. Germline-derived CDR1 and CDR2 are SGHVS and FQNEAQ. CDR3 length: 14 residues.

The chain is built from TRBV29-1 and TRBJ2-1; no definite D call. Trimming shortened V by 0 bases and J by 11 bases, and 11 bases separated the two germline ends. This CDR3 is 12 amino acids long. The V gene's germline CDR1 is SQVTM and CDR2 ANQGSEA. The CDR3 sequence: CSVEEADRKQFF. CDR3 DNA: TGCAGCGTTGAAGAGGCGGATAGGAAGCAGTTCTTC.

In this sample, this clonotype turned up many times. The rearrangement links TRBV14 to TRBJ2-7; 13 bases map to TRBD2. The CDR3 extends over 15 amino acids. The V and J ends lost 6 bases and 4 bases, in that order; junction bases with no gene match: 6. Germline assignment: CDR1 SGHDN and CDR2 FVKESK. This CDR3 is CASRGLAGDMYEQYF. CDR3 DNA: TGTGCCAGCAGAGGACTAGCGGGAGACATGTACGAGCAGTACTTC. The full variable domain, with the rest looked up from reference TRBV14 and TRBJ2-7, is EAGVTQFPSHSVIEKGQTVTLRCDPISGHDNLYWYRRVMGKEIKFLLHFVKESKQDESGMPNNRFLAERTGGTYSTLKVQPAELEDSGVYFCASRGLAGDMYEQYFGPGTRLTVT.

This clonotype was picked up many times. This chain connects TRBV3-1 to TRBJ2-2; 12 bases agree with TRBD2. This CDR3 contains 17 residues. V lost 4 bases to trimming and J lost 7 bases; unmatched junction nucleotides: 10. Germline V gives CDR1 LGHDT, CDR2 YNNKEL (reference sequence). CDR3 sequence reads: CASSLGLAGPNIGELFF. In nucleotides, the CDR3 is TGTGCCAGCAGCCTTGGACTAGCGGGACCGAATATCGGGGAGCTGTTTTTT. The full variable domain, in which reference TRBV3-1 and TRBJ2-2 provide the parts outside the CDR3, is DTAVSQTPKYLVTQMGNDKSIKCEQNLGHDTMYWYKQDSKKFLKIMFSYNNKELIINETVPNRFSPKSPDKAHLNLHINSLELGDSAVYFCASSLGLAGPNIGELFFGEGSRLTVL.

This chain uses TRBV28 with TRBJ2-7; D is undetermined. Trimming removed 7 bases from V and 4 bases from J, with 17 bases in between. The germline V gene encodes CDR1 MDHEN and CDR2 SYDVKM. The CDR3 totals 14 residues. This CDR3 reads CASTRPGPIYEQYF. The DNA of the CDR3 is TGTGCCAGCACTCGCCCCGGGCCTATATACGAGCAGTACTTC.